A selection of T cell receptor beta chains follows, all from one sample in a study of memory CD4+ T cells and cytomegalovirus serostatus. Generated by immunoSEQ multiplex PCR, the TCRdb table keeps only in-frame clones and is missing some. In the table there are about 60,000 clones, about 78% of which are singletons. The sequenced sample consisted of memory CD4+ T cells from blood. Every receptor here comes from an adult in good health and CMV-seronegative. Some clones in this sample may be carry-over from other donors' samples. Each CDR3 is given with its conserved first and last residue. The D gene is left open where the match is weak. A row's size may be missing; if present it is once, few, many or a size class.

TRBJ1-4 | once | . | TRBV11-2 | TGTGCCAGCAGCTTACGGGGAGAGGGAGAAAAACTGTTTTTT | CASSLRGEGEKLFF
TRBJ1-3 | few | . | TRBV18 | TGTGCCAGCTCACCCGTACCGGATGGAAACACCATATATTTT | CASSPVPDGNTIYF
TRBJ1-2 | . | . | TRBV28 | TGTGCCAGCAGGCTGGATTACAACTATGGCTACACCTTC | CASRLDYNYGYTF
TRBJ2-7 | . | TRBD2 | TRBV19 | TGTGCCAGTAGTAGGGGGACTAGCCCCTCCTACGAGCAGTACTTC | CASSRGTSPSYEQYF
TRBJ1-6 | . | . | TRBV11-2 | TGTGCCAGCAGCTTTCTTTTCGGGGGATCACCCCTCCACTTT | CASSFLFGGSPLHF
TRBJ1-2 | . | . | TRBV7-8 | TGTGCCAGCAGCCCGATCGTGAACTATGGCTACACCTTC | CASSPIVNYGYTF
TRBJ1-1 | . | . | TRBV21-1 | TGTGCCAGCAGCCTACAACAGGGTACTGAAGCTTTCTTT | CASSLQQGTEAFF
TRBJ2-5 | . | TRBD2 | TRBV5-4 | TGTGCCAGCAGCTTGTCCGGGGGGGAAGAGACCCAGTACTTC | CASSLSGGEETQYF
TRBJ2-3 | . | . | TRBV29-1 | TGCAGCTTCACGGCCGCTGGCACAGATACGCAGTATTTT | CSFTAAGTDTQYF
TRBJ2-3 | . | . | TRBV5-5 | TGTGCCAGCAGCTTGGGGACAGTCTCTCTACACACAGATACGCAGTATTTT | CASSLGTVSLHTDTQYF
TRBJ1-1 | . | . | TRBV2 | TGTGCCAGCAGAGTGGACGGAGTGAACACTGAAGCTTTCTTT | CASRVDGVNTEAFF
TRBJ1-3 | . | . | TRBV7-9 | TGTGCCAGCAGCTTAGGTGCAGGAGGACCTGGAAACACCATATATTTT | CASSLGAGGPGNTIYF
TRBJ2-4 | . | . | TRBV5-1 | TGCGCCAGCAGACCCTGGGGCGGGGCCAAAAACATTCAGTACTTC | CASRPWGGAKNIQYF
TRBJ1-2 | . | TRBD1 | TRBV4-3 | TGCGCCAGCAGCCAAGATACCCGGACAGGGGGCGGTGGCTACACCTTC | CASSQDTRTGGGGYTF
TRBJ1-1 | . | . | TRBV7-9 | TGTGCCAGCGCCCCTTCTTTAGCAGACACTGAAGCTTTCTTT | CASAPSLADTEAFF
TRBJ1-2 | . | TRBD1 | TRBV2 | TGTGCCAGCATCGAGACAGGGGGTTGGGGCTACACCTTC | CASIETGGWGYTF
TRBJ2-2 | . | TRBD1 | TRBV11-1 | TGTGCCAGCAGCTTAGTGAAGACAGGGGTCATCACCGGGGAGCTGTTTTTT | CASSLVKTGVITGELFF
TRBJ2-7 | . | TRBD1 | TRBV6-1 | TGTGCCAGCAGTGAAGACAGGGGCTACGAGCAGTACTTC | CASSEDRGYEQYF
TRBJ1-6 | . | . | TRBV5-1 | TGCGCCAGCAGCTTGGCCTTAGGCCTAAATTCACCCCTCCACTTT | CASSLALGLNSPLHF
TRBJ1-2 | once | . | TRBV4-1 | TGCGCCAGCAGCCAAGACCCATTATTACTGAGACCTATGGAGGGCTACACCTTC | CASSQDPLLLRPMEGYTF
TRBJ2-5 | . | . | TRBV6-5 | TGTGCCAGCAGTTCCGTAGTTAAAGAGACCCAGTACTTC | CASSSVVKETQYF
TRBJ1-2 | . | . | TRBV29-1 | TGCAGCGTTCGAGTACGCGACAGCTATGGCTACACCTTC | CSVRVRDSYGYTF
TRBJ2-2 | . | TRBD2 | TRBV4-1 | TGCGCCAGCAGCCGAGTTGCTAGCGGGAGGTCTAACACCGGGGAGCTGTTTTTT | CASSRVASGRSNTGELFF
TRBJ2-5 | . | . | TRBV7-2 | TGTGCCAGCAGCCCTCAGGGATACCAAGAGACCCAGTACTTC | CASSPQGYQETQYF
TRBJ2-1 | . | TRBD2 | TRBV5-6 | TGTGCCAGCAGCTTGGCTAAGTGGGAGGGCCTATACAATGAGCAGTTCTTC | CASSLAKWEGLYNEQFF
TRBJ2-7 | . | . | TRBV5-1 | TGCGCCAGCAGCTTGGAGGTCTCAAGTCCATACGAGCAGTACTTC | CASSLEVSSPYEQYF
TRBJ1-3 | . | . | TRBV9 | TGTGCCAGCAGCGTAGAGGCAGGGACCAGAAACACCATATATTTT | CASSVEAGTRNTIYF
TRBJ2-2 | few | . | TRBV10-1 | TGCGCCAGCAGTGGACAGACGAACACCGGGGAGCTGTTTTTT | CASSGQTNTGELFF
TRBJ1-5 | medium-sized | . | TRBV7-2 | TGTGCCAGCAGTTTCGCGGTTAACAATCAGCCCCAGCATTTT | CASSFAVNNQPQHF
TRBJ2-1 | once | . | TRBV18 | TGTGCCAGCTCACCACCTTGGAGAGAAACCAATGAGCAGTTCTTC | CASSPPWRETNEQFF
TRBJ2-1 | . | TRBD2 | TRBV27 | TGTGCCAGCAGTTTGGGGCGGGGGGGCATTAATGAGCAGTTCTTC | CASSLGRGGINEQFF
TRBJ1-2 | . | TRBD1 | TRBV28 | TGTGCCAGCAGACGACAGGGGGGTGGCTACACCTTC | CASRRQGGGYTF
TRBJ2-3 | . | . | TRBV7-9 | TGTGCCAGCAGCGTGTGGGGTCCGAGAGATACGCAGTATTTT | CASSVWGPRDTQYF
TRBJ1-4 | . | . | TRBV7-2 | TGTGCCAGCAGCTTGCAGGCAGGGTCGGGAGAAAAACTGTTTTTT | CASSLQAGSGEKLFF
TRBJ1-6 | . | . | TRBV27 | TGTGCCAGCAGTTTGACTAATTCACCCCTCCACTTT | CASSLTNSPLHF
TRBJ2-2 | . | . | TRBV7-3 | TGTGCCAGCAGCCCCGGACCTGTCATCGGGGAGCTGTTTTTT | CASSPGPVIGELFF
TRBJ2-1 | . | . | TRBV28 | TGTGCCAGCAGGTACTACCGGAGCTCCTACAATGAGCAGTTCTTC | CASRYYRSSYNEQFF
TRBJ2-5 | once | . | TRBV5-6 | TGTGCCAGCAGCTTGGGTCCAACAGGGACACAAGAGACCCAGTACTTC | CASSLGPTGTQETQYF
TRBJ1-1 | . | TRBD1 | TRBV6-6 | TGTGCCAGCAGCTCCTCAGACAGGGGGGGGAACACTGAAGCTTTCTTT | CASSSSDRGGNTEAFF
TRBJ2-1 | . | TRBD2 | TRBV4-1 | TGCGCCAGCAGGCGACTAGCGGGAAAACTCTACAATGAGCAGTTCTTC | CASRRLAGKLYNEQFF
TRBJ2-1 | . | TRBD2 | TRBV7-2 | TGTGCCAGCAGCTACAGACTAGCCGCTAATGAGCAGTTCTTC | CASSYRLAANEQFF
TRBJ2-7 | few | . | TRBV5-6 | TGTGCCAGCAGCTTGGCCGTGGTGGGAGAGCAGTACTTC | CASSLAVVGEQYF
TRBJ2-5 | once | . | TRBV25-1 | TGTGCCAGCAGATCCCCGGGAACAGGTCAAGAGACCCAGTACTTC | CASRSPGTGQETQYF
TRBJ2-3 | . | . | TRBV7-2 | TGTGCCAGCAGCGCAAATCAGGGGCCAGATACGCAGTATTTT | CASSANQGPDTQYF
TRBJ2-7 | . | . | TRBV5-1 | TGCGCCAGCAGCTTAGGGGAGGCCTCCTACGAGCAGTACTTC | CASSLGEASYEQYF
TRBJ1-1 | . | . | TRBV20-1 | TGCAGTGCTATGGAAGACAGGGAAGCTTTCTTT | CSAMEDREAFF
TRBJ1-1 | few | . | TRBV29-1 | TGCAGCGTTGATAGGGCGAACACTGAAGCTTTCTTT | CSVDRANTEAFF
TRBJ2-7 | once | TRBD1 | TRBV11-2 | TGTGCCAGCAACACCGGGACAGTCCTCTACGAGCAGTACTTC | CASNTGTVLYEQYF
TRBJ1-3 | . | TRBD1 | TRBV5-1 | TGCGCCAGCAGCTTGCAGGGGGTCCAGAGCTCTGGAAACACCATATATTTT | CASSLQGVQSSGNTIYF
TRBJ1-3 | . | . | TRBV18 | TGTGCCAGCTCACCCACGCAGGGTGGAGACACCATATATTTT | CASSPTQGGDTIYF
TRBJ2-2 | . | . | TRBV29-1 | TGCAGCTCAAAGGTGACGCCGGCCGGGGAGCTGTTTTTT | CSSKVTPAGELFF
TRBJ1-4 | . | . | TRBV2 | TGTGCCAGCAGTGCCAGGGAGAGGGAAAAACTGTTTTTT | CASSAREREKLFF
TRBJ1-2 | . | . | TRBV7-9 | TGTGCCAGCAGCGAGGGGACGGGTAACTATGGCTACACCTTC | CASSEGTGNYGYTF